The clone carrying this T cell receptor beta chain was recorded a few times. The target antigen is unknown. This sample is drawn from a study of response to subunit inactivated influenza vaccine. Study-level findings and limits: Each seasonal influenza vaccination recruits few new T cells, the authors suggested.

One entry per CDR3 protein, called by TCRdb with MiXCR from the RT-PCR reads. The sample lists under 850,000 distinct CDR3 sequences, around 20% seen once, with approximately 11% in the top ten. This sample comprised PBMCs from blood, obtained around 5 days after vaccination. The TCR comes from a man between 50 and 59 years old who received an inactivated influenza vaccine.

CDR3 sequence reads: CAISDTSGQETQYF. The CDR3 nucleotides read TGTGCCATCAGTGATACTAGCGGACAAGAGACCCAGTACTTC. This chain joins TRBV10-3 and TRBJ2-5; 8 bases agree with TRBD2. J lost 2 bases, V lost 3 bases, and 2 bases had no gene match. Per the germline V gene, CDR1 is ENHRY and CDR2 is SYGVKD. The length of the CDR3 is 14 residues.